This entry is about one TCR beta chain. Antigen specificity is unknown. Germline is not matched at one junction end, which may reflect a read error. This entry comes from a study of CD8 T cells in Susac syndrome. Overall study: Blood was drawn from patients with Susac syndrome. At that point, they were therapy-naive, on corticosteroids, or on intravenous immunoglobulin alone.

Study-wide points: Maximal CD8+ clonal expansion in Susac was observed within TEMRA cells and among active patients.

Germline values: CDR1 MDHEN, CDR2 SYDVKM. This CDR3 contains 15 residues. The authors reverse transcribed roughly 0.45 to 1 ug RNA with random hexamers. immunoSEQ multiplex PCR amplified TCR beta CDR3 across 54 Vbeta, 13 Jbeta. One entry per CDR3 protein, called by TCRdb with MiXCR from the immunoSEQ multiplex PCR reads. The sample comprises 150,000 to 200,000 distinct CDR3 sequences, around 95% of which are singletons, and 0.15% to 0.2% rests with the top ten. Sequenced: CD8+ T cells from PBMCs. This chain joins TRBV28 and TRBJ2-3; D gene ambiguous. The TCR originated in a human donor with Susac syndrome. The CDR3 spells CASNERLVSRDPQYF. In nucleotides, the CDR3 is TGTGCCAGCAACGAACGCCTCGTTTCCAGAGATCCGCAGTATTTT.